This T cell receptor (beta chain) was captured by sequencing in a study of blood T cell repertoires in COVID-19. Turning to the study itself: Material from acute and convalescent COVID-19 was sourced from the United States, Italy and Spain. The cDNA or gDNA used as material had been derived from T cells, B-cell-depleted T cells, or PBMCs.

Seattle patients were enrolled while actively infected and followed longitudinally. The V gene lost 0 bases and the J gene lost 4 bases, with 9 bases spanning the gap. Per germline, CDR1 MGHRA and CDR2 YSYEKL. The CDR3 loop spans 14 amino acids. Assay: immunoSEQ multiplex PCR; the TCRdb copy retains only in-frame clones and omits some. The sample consists of around 480,000 clones, 88% of them appearing once. The chain carries TRBV4-1 and TRBJ2-5, with no clear D. Sequenced sample: peripheral blood. This receptor was identified in a woman in her 50s with COVID-19, enrolled during active disease. The CDR3 nucleotides are TGCGCCAGCAGCCAAGATTTTCTCGGAGAGACCCAGTACTTC. This codes for CASSQDFLGETQYF.